This is a list of T cell receptor beta chains from one sample in a study of cytomegalovirus exposure and HLA in healthy donors. Sequencing used immunoSEQ multiplex PCR; TCRdb keeps in-frame clones, though not all of them. The table shows 160,000 or so clones, with 81% occurring only once. The specimen was PBMCs. These receptor sequences come from a woman between 18 and 29 years old in good health and CMV-seropositive. Each CDR3 is given with its conserved first and last residue. Fields, in order: D gene, clone size, J gene, V gene, CDR3 protein, CDR3 DNA. A D gene is named only where the DNA matches it firmly. Where a row states a size, it is once, few, many or the class of an expanded clone; other rows omit it.

-,-,TRBJ1-6,TRBV19,CASSISGDGTPLHF,TGTGCCAGTAGTATATCCGGGGATGGGACACCCCTCCACTTT
-,-,TRBJ1-2,TRBV18,CASSQFDGYTF,TGTGCCAGCTCGCAGTTCGATGGCTACACCTTC
-,-,TRBJ1-5,TRBV19,CASSIKPTHGAEGSNQPQHF,TGTGCCAGTAGTATCAAGCCTACCCATGGGGCGGAAGGTAGCAATCAGCCCCAGCATTTT
-,-,TRBJ2-1,TRBV7-9,CASSLARQGRDEQFF,TGTGCCAGCAGCTTAGCCCGACAGGGGAGGGATGAGCAGTTCTTC
TRBD2,-,TRBJ2-3,TRBV5-6,CASSLLSSGSTDTQYF,TGTGCCAGCAGCTTGCTGTCTAGCGGCAGCACAGATACGCAGTATTTT
-,-,TRBJ2-7,TRBV6-5,CASSYMAGNEQYF,TGTGCCAGCAGTTACATGGCAGGGAACGAGCAGTACTTC
-,once,TRBJ1-2,TRBV7-2,CASSYLRTEDGYTF,TGTGCCAGCAGCTACCTCCGGACTGAGGATGGCTACACCTTC
-,-,TRBJ2-5,TRBV7-2,CASSRESSTETQYF,TGTGCCAGCAGCCGCGAATCAAGCACAGAGACCCAGTACTTC
TRBD2,-,TRBJ2-7,TRBV7-3,CASSLLAGASSYEQYF,TGTGCCAGCAGCTTATTAGCGGGGGCGAGCTCCTACGAGCAGTACTTC
TRBD1,-,TRBJ2-7,TRBV28,CASSARSSTGVYEQYF,TGTGCCAGCAGCGCCCGATCTTCGACAGGGGTCTACGAGCAGTACTTC
-,-,TRBJ1-2,TRBV30,CAWSVLDGYTF,TGTGCCTGGAGTGTTCTAGATGGCTACACCTTC
TRBD1,-,TRBJ2-7,TRBV6-1,CASSEAQGTGFDEQYF,TGTGCCAGCAGTGAAGCGCAGGGGACAGGGTTCGACGAGCAGTACTTC
TRBD1,-,TRBJ2-1,TRBV18,CASSPGTGKNEQFF,TGTGCCAGCTCACCAGGGACAGGGAAGAATGAGCAGTTCTTC
TRBD1,-,TRBJ1-1,TRBV7-9,CASSLGRGQGWWDTEAFF,TGTGCCAGCAGCTTAGGGCGGGGACAGGGTTGGTGGGACACTGAAGCTTTCTTT
-,few,TRBJ1-1,TRBV5-1,CASSLDRPNTEAFF,TGCGCCAGCAGCCTAGACAGGCCGAACACTGAAGCTTTCTTT
TRBD1,-,TRBJ2-6,TRBV2,CASNSDRGSGANVLTF,TGTGCCAGCAACTCGGACAGGGGCTCTGGGGCCAACGTCCTGACTTTC
-,-,TRBJ1-3,TRBV4-2,CASSQEPVLASGNTIYF,TGTGCCAGCAGCCAAGAACCGGTACTTGCCTCTGGAAACACCATATATTTT
-,-,TRBJ1-2,TRBV10-2,CASSDLRRQDYGYTF,TGCGCCAGCAGTGACCTCCGAAGACAGGATTATGGCTACACCTTC
-,-,TRBJ1-1,TRBV4-2,CASSQESRTVNTEAFF,TGTGCCAGCAGCCAAGAATCGAGGACAGTGAACACTGAAGCTTTCTTT
TRBD1,-,TRBJ1-2,TRBV11-2,CASSLGTGSHGYTF,TGTGCCAGCAGCTTAGGGACAGGGTCACATGGCTACACCTTC
-,-,TRBJ1-1,TRBV9,CASSAFWWRGVNTEAFF,TGTGCCAGCAGCGCCTTTTGGTGGAGGGGTGTGAACACTGAAGCTTTCTTT
TRBD1,-,TRBJ1-2,TRBV7-3,CASSSKRDRGYTF,TGTGCCAGCAGCTCTAAAAGGGACAGGGGCTACACCTTC
-,once,TRBJ1-2,TRBV28,CASSLGDTYGYTF,TGTGCCAGCAGTTTGGGAGATACCTATGGCTACACCTTC
TRBD2,-,TRBJ2-3,TRBV5-1,CASSLRGEVDTQYF,TGCGCCAGCAGCTTACGGGGGGAGGTAGATACGCAGTATTTT
TRBD1,few,TRBJ2-2,TRBV6-5,CASRDRGDTGELFF,TGTGCCAGCAGGGACAGGGGCGACACCGGGGAGCTGTTTTTT
-,once,TRBJ2-1,TRBV7-2,CASSQGSSVNEQFF,TGTGCCAGCAGCCAGGGGAGTAGCGTCAATGAGCAGTTCTTC
-,few,TRBJ2-5,TRBV27,CASSFAVTETQYF,TGTGCCAGCAGTTTCGCGGTCACGGAGACCCAGTACTTC
TRBD1,-,TRBJ1-2,TRBV6-1,CASSERGTGGGYGYTF,TGTGCCAGCAGTGAACGGGGGACAGGAGGGGGCTATGGCTACACCTTC
-,-,TRBJ1-1,TRBV27,CASSLVKGTEAFF,TGTGCCAGCAGCTTAGTCAAAGGGACAGAAGCTTTCTTT
-,-,TRBJ1-3,TRBV15,CATSRDTGSGNTIYF,TGTGCCACCAGCAGAGATACAGGGTCTGGAAACACCATATATTTT
-,-,TRBJ2-7,TRBV5-1,CASSDRASDGGEQYF,TGCGCCAGCAGCGATAGGGCGTCAGACGGGGGCGAGCAGTACTTC
-,-,TRBJ1-4,TRBV5-6,CASSPGGAATNEKLFF,TGTGCCAGCAGCCCCGGGGGGGCCGCAACTAATGAAAAACTGTTTTTT
-,-,TRBJ1-1,TRBV4-1,CASSPTIPRDLNTEAFF,TGCGCCAGCAGCCCGACTATCCCCCGGGATCTGAACACTGAAGCTTTCTTT
TRBD1,-,TRBJ1-2,TRBV7-3,CASSSTGDYGYTF,TGTGCCAGCAGCTCGACAGGGGACTATGGCTACACCTTC
-,-,TRBJ2-2,TRBV7-2,CASSRGPGELFF,TGTGCCAGCAGCCGGGGTCCCGGGGAGCTGTTTTTT
-,few,TRBJ1-1,TRBV4-2,CASSQAGTLNTEAFF,TGTGCCAGCAGCCAAGCTGGTACACTGAACACTGAAGCTTTCTTT
-,-,TRBJ1-6,TRBV5-1,CASSLDRNNSPLHF,TGCGCCAGCAGCTTGGACAGGAATAATTCACCCCTCCACTTT
TRBD1,few,TRBJ1-2,TRBV4-3,CASSQGTGVNYGYTF,TGCGCCAGCAGCCAAGGGACAGGGGTTAACTATGGCTACACCTTC
TRBD2,-,TRBJ2-7,TRBV15,CATSRERGGPREQYF,TGTGCCACCAGCAGAGAACGCGGGGGGCCGAGGGAGCAGTACTTC
TRBD2,-,TRBJ2-1,TRBV30,CAWSFSGANEQFF,TGTGCCTGGAGTTTTAGCGGGGCTAATGAGCAGTTCTTC
-,-,TRBJ2-7,TRBV6-5,CASRIGHIYEQYF,TGTGCCAGCAGAATAGGACACATCTACGAGCAGTACTTC
-,once,TRBJ2-5,TRBV5-6,CASSFTEQPETQYF,TGTGCCAGCAGCTTTACAGAGCAACCAGAGACCCAGTACTTC
-,-,TRBJ1-1,TRBV28,CASSIPGYRRNTEAFF,TGTGCCAGCAGTATCCCCGGTTATAGGAGGAACACTGAAGCTTTCTTT
TRBD1,-,TRBJ2-3,TRBV7-3,CASSPHQNQGQARTDTQYF,TGTGCCAGCAGCCCGCATCAGAACCAAGGACAGGCTAGGACAGATACGCAGTATTTT
-,few,TRBJ1-1,TRBV6-5,CASSYSTGLPFF,TGTGCCAGCAGTTACTCAACAGGGTTGCCTTTCTTT
-,-,TRBJ1-2,TRBV7-9,CASSLVGDVGYGYTF,TGTGCCAGCAGCTTAGTAGGGGATGTGGGCTATGGCTACACCTTC
TRBD1,few,TRBJ1-2,TRBV30,CAWSADRGSYGYTF,TGTGCCTGGAGTGCAGACAGGGGTTCCTATGGCTACACCTTC
-,-,TRBJ2-3,TRBV15,CATSPSGTLSTDTQYF,TGTGCCACCAGCCCCTCCGGGACTCTAAGCACAGATACGCAGTATTTT
-,few,TRBJ2-1,TRBV7-2,CASSPSSGSYNEQFF,TGTGCCAGCAGCCCGAGTAGCGGCTCCTACAATGAGCAGTTCTTC
-,once,TRBJ1-4,TRBV7-8,CASSLARLSRINEKLFF,TGTGCCAGCAGCTTAGCGCGCTTAAGCAGGATAAATGAAAAACTGTTTTTT
-,-,TRBJ1-3,TRBV23-1,CASSPWRHSGNTIYF,TGCGCCAGCAGTCCTTGGAGGCACTCTGGAAACACCATATATTTT
-,-,TRBJ2-1,TRBV11-2,CASSLGPEQFF,TGTGCCAGCAGCTTAGGGCCTGAGCAGTTCTTC
TRBD1,-,TRBJ2-3,TRBV30,CAWDLRGSDTQYF,TGTGCCTGGGACCTCAGGGGGTCAGATACGCAGTATTTT